The 21 T cell receptor beta chains in this list originate from one sample, sequenced in a study of blood T cell repertoires in COVID-19. Clones were read by immunoSEQ multiplex PCR, and TCRdb kept only the in-frame ones, dropping some. Counted here are roughly 220,000 clones, 65% to 90% occurring once; the ten biggest clones make up 3.5% to 4%. The sample comprised PBMCs or T cells enriched from blood (not recorded which). The receptors stem from a woman in her thirties or forties with acute COVID-19.

The V and J genes are TRBV7-2 and TRBJ1-5; D unresolved. Looked up from germline, CDR1 is SGHTA and CDR2 is FQGNSA. This CDR3 is 13 amino acids long. The V end was cut by 5 bases, the J end by 9 bases, with 14 bases between. The DNA for the CDR3 is TGTGCCAGCAGCCCCGAGGCCTCCAGGCCCCAGCATTTT. Its translation is CASSPEASRPQHF.

The chain links TRBV28 to TRBJ1-5; no firm D call. The CDR3 is 13 residues long. V lost 5 bases to trimming and J lost 7 bases, with 12 bases between them. Germline V gene data show CDR1 as MDHEN and CDR2 as SYDVKM. CDR3 protein: CASSLPFPQPQHF. In nucleotides, the CDR3 is TGTGCCAGCAGTCTCCCTTTTCCCCAGCCCCAGCATTTT.

This clone was seen only a few times. This chain joins TRBV7-9 and TRBJ1-1; 7 nucleotides align to TRBD1. This CDR3 has 12 residues. Germline trimming cut 4 bases from V and 4 bases from J; bases unmatched to any gene: 0. CDR1 and CDR2 (germline): SEHNR, FQNEAQ (reference sequence). The CDR3 nucleotides are TGTGCCAGCAGCTCAGGGGGCACTGAAGCTTTCTTT. Translated: CASSSGGTEAFF.

This chain links TRBV13 with TRBJ1-1, with 8 bases that match TRBD1. Trimming took 5 bases from V and 1 from J; bases not matched to a gene: 3. This CDR3 contains 14 residues. Germline loops: CDR1 PRHDT, CDR2 FYEKMQ (reference sequence). In nucleotides, the CDR3 is TGTGCCAGCAGCCACAGGGGGGGGAACACTGAAGCTTTCTTT. Amino acid sequence: CASSHRGGNTEAFF. Together with reference TRBV13 and TRBJ1-1, the CDR3 gives the full variable domain: AAGVIQSPRHLIKEKRETATLKCYPIPRHDTVYWYQQGPGQDPQFLISFYEKMQSDKGSIPDRFSAQQFSDYHSELNMSSLELGDSALYFCASSHRGGNTEAFFGQGTRLTVV.

This clone has just one count. The rearrangement uses TRBV6-2 or TRBV6-3 and TRBJ1-6; tentative D call: TRBD1 (6 bases). V was cut by 2 bases and J by 5 bases, with 13 bases left in between. This CDR3 comprises 16 residues. From germline, CDR1 is MNHEY and CDR2 SVGEGT. The CDR3: CASSYSRGQHNSPLHF. Written as DNA, the CDR3 is TGTGCCAGCAGTTACAGTCGGGGACAACATAATTCACCCCTCCACTTT.

The rearrangement joins TRBV3-1 (or the pseudogene TRBV3-2) to TRBJ2-1, with 10 bases that match TRBD1. CDR3 length: 15 amino acids. Trimming removed 4 bases from V and 8 bases from J; junction bases left unmatched: 8. The germline CDR1 and CDR2 sequences are LGHDT and YNNKEL (reference sequence). As DNA, the CDR3 is TGTGCCAGCAGCCCCGGACAGGGGGGTATCGATGAGCAGTTCTTC. Translated: CASSPGQGGIDEQFF.

The chain recombines TRBV4-1 with TRBJ2-7, with 9 bases fitting TRBD1. CDR1 is MGHRA, CDR2 YSYEKL, per germline. CDR3 length: 14 residues. V lost 3 bases, J lost 7 bases, and 7 bases stayed unmatched. CDR3 sequence reads: CASSHGTGSREQYF. CDR3 nucleotide sequence: TGCGCCAGCAGCCACGGGACAGGGAGTAGGGAGCAGTACTTC.

The chain couples TRBV5-1 to TRBJ1-3; 9 positions match TRBD1. The junction had 10 bases not matched to a gene; V was cut back by 5 bases and J by 7 bases. The CDR3 contains 15 residues. Germline V gene data show CDR1 as SGHRS and CDR2 as YFSETQ. The CDR3 DNA reads as TGCGCCAGCAGTAGGACAGGGGAAGACTGGAACACCATATATTTT. Encoded protein: CASSRTGEDWNTIYF.

The V call is TRBV7-2, the J call TRBJ1-1, with D perhaps matching TRBD1 (6 bases). V was shortened by 5 bases and J by 6 bases, with 16 bases between the two germline ends. The CDR3 extends over 14 amino acids. Per germline, CDR1 SGHTA and CDR2 FQGNSA. CDR3 coding DNA: TGTGCCAGCAGCCCCACCCTACAGGGTTCTGAAGCTTTCTTT. Amino acid sequence: CASSPTLQGSEAFF.

The V call is TRBV6-5, the J call TRBJ1-5, with D unclear. V was clipped by 2 bases and J by 1 base, with 12 bases between them. This CDR3 has 16 residues. Germline V gives CDR1 MNHEY, CDR2 SVGAGI. This chain's CDR3 is CASSYSGVSSNQPQHF. CDR3 bases: TGTGCCAGCAGTTACAGTGGTGTGAGCAGCAATCAGCCCCAGCATTTT.

Details on this clone: The sample contains more than one DNA sequence encoding this CDR3. The chain links TRBV18 to TRBJ2-7; 7 positions agree with TRBD1. The junction had 0 bases not matched to a gene; V was cut back by 3 bases and J by 1 base. Germline CDR1 reads KGHSH; CDR2 reads LQKENI. CDR3 length: 13 amino acids. CDR3 nucleotides: TGTGCCAGCTCACCGGGACAGTCCTACGAGCAGTACTTC. It translates to CASSPGQSYEQYF.

V gene TRBV3-1 (or the pseudogene TRBV3-2) combines with J gene TRBJ2-1; D is possibly TRBD1 (6 bases). CDR1 is LGHDT and CDR2 is YNNKEL in the germline V gene (reference sequence). This CDR3 region has 14 residues. The V end was cut by 3 bases, the J end by 9 bases, with 15 bases between. The CDR3 DNA reads as TGTGCCAGCAGCCATACAGGGAAAGGTAGTGAGCAGTTCTTC. As protein: CASSHTGKGSEQFF.

This clone occurred a few times. The chain joins TRBV6-6 to TRBJ2-2, with TRBD2 matching 13 bases. Germline CDR1 MNHNY, CDR2 SVGAGI (reference sequence). The V gene end was trimmed by 7 bases and the J gene end by 6 bases; junction bases not matched to a gene: 5. The length of the CDR3 is 15 residues. The CDR3 coding sequence is TGTGCCAGCAAAACTAGCGGGAGGGAAGCCGGGGAGCTGTTTTTT. Translated: CASKTSGREAGELFF.

Details on this clone: Other DNA sequences in this specimen translate into the identical CDR3. This rearrangement joins TRBV28 to TRBJ2-7, with 7 nucleotides matching TRBD1. The ends lost 3 bases at V and 1 base at J; junction bases unmatched: 3. The CDR3 totals 14 residues. Germline V gives CDR1 MDHEN, CDR2 SYDVKM. DNA of the CDR3: TGTGCCAGCAGTTTCGGGACAGCTTCCTACGAGCAGTACTTC. It yields the protein CASSFGTASYEQYF.

J is TRBJ2-7 and V is TRBV7-9, with D unclear. Trimming took off 4 bases at V and 1 base at J, with 5 bases between the two ends. The CDR3 length is 12 residues. Germline assignment: CDR1 SEHNR and CDR2 FQNEAQ (reference sequence). CDR3 in DNA: TGTGCCAGCAGCTCTCTATCCTACGAGCAGTACTTC. Translating it yields CASSSLSYEQYF.

V usage is TRBV6-5 and J usage is TRBJ1-2, with TRBD1 matching 8 bases. This CDR3 has 13 amino acids. After removal of 6 bases from V and 8 bases from J, the junction contained 8 bases not matched to a gene. In germline, CDR1 is MNHEY, CDR2 SVGAGI. The CDR3 spells CASSADRGYGYTF. In DNA form, the CDR3 reads TGTGCCAGCAGCGCAGACAGGGGATACGGCTACACCTTC.

V gene TRBV19 combines with J gene TRBJ2-7, with no clear D. The CDR3 sequence is 16 residues long. The V gene's germline CDR1 is LNHDA and CDR2 SQIVND (reference sequence). Trimming stripped 5 bases from V and 0 bases from J, with 17 bases between. CDR3 coding DNA: TGTGCCAGTAGTTTGACTCGTCTTTTGAGCTCCTACGAGCAGTACTTC. Translated: CASSLTRLLSSYEQYF. Variable domain in full (rest from reference TRBV19 and TRBJ2-7): DGGITQSPKYLFRKEGQNVTLSCEQNLNHDAMYWYRQDPGQGLRLIYYSQIVNDFQKGDIAEGYSVSREKKESFPLTVTSAQKNPTAFYLCASSLTRLLSSYEQYFGPGTRLTVT.

The chain recombines TRBV11-2 with TRBJ2-7; 9 bases fit TRBD2. Germline values: CDR1 SGHAT, CDR2 FQNNGV. V gave up 2 bases and J gave up 4 bases; unmatched junction bases: 12. This CDR3 has 17 residues. The DNA for the CDR3 is TGTGCCAGCAGCTTACTTAGCGGGGGCCTAACCGATTACGAGCAGTACTTC. Its protein product is CASSLLSGGLTDYEQYF.

CDR3 coding DNA: TGTGCCAGCAGAGACGCTGGGACTGGGGTGAGCTCCTATAATTCACCCCTCCACTTT. Its protein is CASRDAGTGVSSYNSPLHF. The chain has TRBV2 and TRBJ1-6; TRBD1 is a possible D gene (5 bases). The CDR3 contains 19 residues. Trimming stripped 6 bases from V and 0 bases from J, with 21 bases between. CDR1 is SNHLY and CDR2 is FYNNEI in the germline V gene. Drawing the rest from reference TRBV2 and TRBJ1-6, the complete variable domain is EPEVTQTPSHQVTQMGQEVILRCVPISNHLYFYWYRQILGQKVEFLVSFYNNEISEKSEIFDDQFSVERPDGSNFTLKIRSTKLEDSAMYFCASRDAGTGVSSYNSPLHFGNGTRLTVT.

CDR3: CASSSRQGRNEQFF. As DNA, the CDR3 is TGTGCCAGCAGCTCCAGACAGGGGAGGAATGAGCAGTTCTTC. The chain is built from TRBV7-2 and TRBJ2-1; TRBD1 aligns across 8 bases. The CDR3 sequence is 14 residues long. The V gene's germline CDR1 is SGHTA and CDR2 FQGNSA. J was trimmed by 7 bases and V by 4 bases; bases with no gene match: 6.

V and J are TRBV9 and TRBJ1-5; 7 nucleotides match TRBD1. Germline trimming cut 0 bases from V and 5 bases from J; bases unmatched to any gene: 2. Germline values: CDR1 SGDLS, CDR2 YYNGEE. The CDR3 length is 14 residues. This chain's CDR3 is CASSVGGGYQPQHF. CDR3 DNA: TGTGCCAGCAGCGTAGGAGGGGGCTATCAGCCCCAGCATTTT. Looking up the rest from reference TRBV9 and TRBJ1-5 gives the full variable domain: DSGVTQTPKHLITATGQRVTLRCSPRSGDLSVYWYQQSLDQGLQFLIQYYNGEERAKGNILERFSAQQFPDLHSELNLSSLELGDSALYFCASSVGGGYQPQHFGDGTRLSIL.